This T cell receptor (beta chain) was captured in a study of control samples from healthy donors and cancer patients. The germline gives CDR1 LNHDA, CDR2 SQIVND (reference sequence). The CDR3 sequence is 14 residues long. V was trimmed by 3 bases and J by 4 bases, leaving 12 bases between them. The sample holds a few counts of this clone. The method was immunoSEQ multiplex PCR; TCRdb's version includes in-frame clones alone and lacks a portion of them. Seen here are approximately 150,000 clones, under 90% observed once, and the top ten hold 6% to 9.5%. The specimen sequenced was PBMCs. This rearrangement joins TRBV19 to TRBJ1-1; D uncertain. This clonotype originated in a man in his fifties with head and neck cancer. The CDR3 nucleotides read TGTGCCAGTAGTATTTCGTCGGGTTCCACTGAAGCTTTCTTT. Amino acid sequence: CASSISSGSTEAFF.